The rows below give T cell receptor beta chains drawn from one sample of a study of T-cell memory formation after mild COVID-19. TCRdb recomputed calls from the 5' RACE reads with MiXCR, one row per CDR3 protein. The data contain 450,000 or so distinct CDR3 sequences, roughly 25% of them singletons. Material for sequencing was PBMCs or a T cell subset sorted from them (not recorded which). The receptors derive from an adult woman who had mild COVID-19 (a few samples of this study predate the infection). Cell type and time point are not known. Each CDR3 is given without its conserved first and last residue.

TRBJ1-4	TRBV27	ASSLTGAPDRGLAGKLF
TRBJ2-7	TRBV19	ATTPQGRTYEQY
TRBJ2-1	TRBV27	ASSSLPAGRSYNEQF
TRBJ1-1	TRBV7-9	ASSPGPRRSNTEAF
TRBJ2-5	TRBV29-1	SLTLGGGSETQY
TRBJ2-3	TRBV12-3/TRBV12-4	ASSFEGLGDTQY
TRBJ2-7	TRBV11-2	ASSQIGQSYEQY
TRBJ2-7	TRBV11-3	ASSLDQGSYEQY
TRBJ2-3	TRBV7-2	ASSLRTSGDTQY
TRBJ2-5	TRBV5-4	ASSPISEKTQY
TRBJ1-4	TRBV5-1	ASSLGAGRSNEKLF
TRBJ1-1	TRBV5-6	ASSLGQGGAF
TRBJ2-1	TRBV7-6	ASIPPGGPNEQF
TRBJ2-2	TRBV11-2	ASSPRIPGQGGTGELF
TRBJ2-7	TRBV11-1	ASSSRTGMGEQY
TRBJ2-3	TRBV6-5	ASRGSSLDTQY
TRBJ1-1	TRBV5-6	ASSPRPQTGRDTEAF
TRBJ2-3	TRBV4-2	ASSQGGTWSTDTQY
TRBJ1-5	TRBV25-1	ASSGSPAWGTGQPQH
TRBJ2-5	TRBV27	ASSLFSGHRPQETQY
TRBJ2-5	TRBV11-2	ASSLRDRGVQETQY
TRBJ2-3	TRBV7-9	ASSQMGDTQY
TRBJ1-1	TRBV4-2	ASSQDGDTNTEAF
TRBJ2-3	TRBV2	AGSGASTDTQY
TRBJ1-1	TRBV6-2/TRBV6-3	ASSYLREAF
TRBJ2-4	TRBV11-2	ASSLDMLAGTQY
TRBJ2-1	TRBV10-3	AISDYLGNEQF
TRBJ2-3	TRBV7-2	ASSKLSGTPPFSTDTQY